This entry lists 22 T cell receptor beta chains sequenced from one sample in a study of shared clonotypes between healthy human individuals. This table comes from immunoSEQ multiplex PCR, and its TCRdb copy is limited to in-frame clones, with some not included. The table records about 2 million clones, 85% to 95% of them present only once. The source material was naive CD4+ T cells sorted from blood. Subset denoted: CD45RA+ positively selected. All receptors come from a man younger than 35 in good health.

The rearrangement uses TRBV2 and TRBJ2-7; D may be TRBD1 (5 bases). V lost 1 base, J lost 6 bases, and 13 bases lay in between. CDR3 length: 14 amino acids. The V gene's germline CDR1 is SNHLY and CDR2 FYNNEI. The CDR3 sequence: CASSEVKGFGEQYF. The CDR3 nucleotides are TGTGCCAGCAGTGAAGTTAAGGGGTTTGGCGAGCAGTACTTC. Full variable domain (remainder filled in from reference TRBV2 and TRBJ2-7): EPEVTQTPSHQVTQMGQEVILRCVPISNHLYFYWYRQILGQKVEFLVSFYNNEISEKSEIFDDQFSVERPDGSNFTLKIRSTKLEDSAMYFCASSEVKGFGEQYFGPGTRLTVT.

This chain's CDR3 is CASSPGQNEKLFF. CDR3 nucleotide sequence: TGCGCCAGCAGCCCGGGACAGAATGAAAAACTGTTTTTT. V usage is TRBV4-1 and J usage is TRBJ1-4, with 7 positions matching TRBD1. Germline assignment: CDR1 MGHRA and CDR2 YSYEKL. This CDR3 has 13 amino acids. J was trimmed by 5 bases and V by 4 bases; bases with no gene match: 1.

The chain employs TRBV9 and TRBJ2-2; D remains unclear. V was cut by 9 bases and J by 4 bases, with 7 bases left in between. Germline loops: CDR1 SGDLS, CDR2 YYNGEE. This CDR3 contains 11 residues. The DNA of the CDR3 is TGTGCCACGAGAGCCACCGGGGAGCTGTTTTTT. Its translation is CATRATGELFF.

V is TRBV7-6 and J is TRBJ1-2; D is possibly TRBD1 (6 bases). Trimming removed 3 bases at V and 8 bases at J, with 13 bases between. The V gene's germline CDR1 is SGHVS and CDR2 FNYEAQ. The CDR3 runs 13 residues. The CDR3 sequence is CASSLMEGGGYTF. The CDR3 DNA sequence: TGTGCCAGCAGCTTGATGGAGGGGGGCGGCTACACCTTC.

This chain connects TRBV13 to TRBJ2-7; D call uncertain. The CDR3 runs to 10 residues. The V end lost 7 bases, the J end lost 3 bases, and 4 bases lay between the germline ends. From germline, CDR1 is PRHDT and CDR2 FYEKMQ (reference sequence). The CDR3 nucleotides read TGTGCCAGCATGGGCTACGAGCAGTACTTC. Translated: CASMGYEQYF.

This clone was counted a single time. The V and J genes are TRBV5-4 and TRBJ2-4, with TRBD2 identical over 9 bases. The J segment lost 5 bases and the V segment lost 4 bases, leaving 1 base of the junction unmatched. CDR3 length: 13 residues. CDR1 is SGHNT, CDR2 YYREEE, per germline (reference sequence). The DNA of the CDR3 is TGTGCCAGCAGCCGGACTAGCGAAAACATTCAGTACTTC. Protein sequence: CASSRTSENIQYF.

This chain uses TRBV28 with TRBJ1-1; D gene ambiguous. This CDR3 spans 13 amino acids. V lost 5 bases to trimming and J lost 3 bases, with 10 bases between them. Germline loops: CDR1 MDHEN, CDR2 SYDVKM. CDR3 in amino acids: CASSALGDTEAFF. The CDR3 DNA is TGTGCCAGCAGTGCGCTCGGCGACACTGAAGCTTTCTTT.

V and J are TRBV6-5 and TRBJ2-3; D not resolved. CDR3 length: 12 residues. Trimming removed 8 bases from V and 4 bases from J, with 10 bases in between. Germline CDR1 is MNHEY and CDR2 is SVGAGI. For the CDR3, the DNA is TGTGCCAGCGGCGTTGGCCCAGATACGCAGTATTTT. Translation gives CASGVGPDTQYF.

The J gene is TRBJ1-1, the V gene TRBV7-3; D is possibly TRBD1 (6 bases). V was pared by 0 bases and J by 4 bases, with 9 bases between. CDR3 size: 14 residues. Per germline, CDR1 SGHTA and CDR2 FQGTGA. For the CDR3, the DNA is TGTGCCAGCAGCTTAACACAGGGCAGCACTGAAGCTTTCTTT. As protein: CASSLTQGSTEAFF.

With regard to this clone: Additional DNA sequences in this sample encode the identical CDR3. The chain employs TRBV9 and TRBJ1-5; maybe TRBD1 (5 bases). The CDR3 contains 15 residues. Germline loops: CDR1 SGDLS, CDR2 YYNGEE. V was pared by 0 bases and J by 3 bases, with 10 bases between. The CDR3 nucleotides are TGTGCCAGCAGCGTAGACGGGGGTCCCAATCAGCCCCAGCATTTT. It yields the protein CASSVDGGPNQPQHF.

The chain has TRBV30 and TRBJ1-2, with D perhaps TRBD1 (6 bases). Trimming cost V 4 bases and J 8 bases, with 17 bases left between them. The CDR3 runs 13 residues. Germline CDR1 is GTSNPN and CDR2 is SVGIG (reference sequence). This CDR3 reads CAWKGEGGGGYTF. The CDR3 DNA reads TGTGCCTGGAAGGGGGAAGGGGGAGGCGGCTACACCTTC.

The genes are TRBV5-1 and TRBJ2-7; D possibly matches TRBD1 or TRBD2 (5 bases each). The CDR3 spans 13 residues. Germline loops: CDR1 SGHRS, CDR2 YFSETQ. V lost 5 bases to trimming and J lost 5 bases, with 14 bases between them. This chain's CDR3 is CASRMGRLDEQYF. The CDR3, as DNA: TGCGCCAGCAGGATGGGACGGCTCGACGAGCAGTACTTC.

This clone was seen a single time. The chain recombines TRBV7-2 with TRBJ1-2, with 7 bases lining up with TRBD1. The germline V gene encodes CDR1 SGHTA and CDR2 FQGNSA. V shed 5 bases, J shed 8 bases, and the junction held 14 bases outside the gene matches. There are 15 residues in the CDR3. The CDR3 sequence: CASSISDRVEGGYTF. CDR3 bases: TGTGCCAGCAGCATCTCAGACAGGGTTGAGGGAGGCTACACCTTC.

The rearrangement links TRBV7-6 to TRBJ2-3; 13 bases are a match to TRBD2. Germline-derived CDR1 and CDR2 are SGHVS and FNYEAQ. This CDR3 has 15 residues. V was clipped by 7 bases and J by 4 bases; unmatched bases: 5. The CDR3, as DNA: TGTGCCAGCACTCGGACTAGCGGGAGATCAGATACGCAGTATTTT. This gives the protein CASTRTSGRSDTQYF.

The chain has TRBV29-1 and TRBJ2-7; 8 positions match TRBD2. Germline CDR1 and CDR2: SQVTM and ANQGSEA. J lost 0 bases, V lost 4 bases, and 5 bases had no gene match. This CDR3 is 14 amino acids long. The chain's CDR3 is CSVAQRGNSYEQYF. The CDR3 DNA is TGCAGCGTTGCCCAGCGGGGGAACTCCTACGAGCAGTACTTC.

The chain recombines TRBV5-1 with TRBJ2-5; maybe TRBD2 (5 bases). Trimming stripped 0 bases from V and 7 bases from J, with 7 bases between. CDR1 and CDR2 (germline): SGHRS, YFSETQ. The CDR3 is 12 residues long. This chain's CDR3 is CASSLDAGTQYF. The CDR3 DNA follows: TGCGCCAGCAGCTTGGACGCGGGGACCCAGTACTTC.

This sequence joins TRBV9 and TRBJ2-5, with 9 positions matching TRBD2. Germline V lookup: CDR1 SGDLS, CDR2 YYNGEE. With V trimmed by 0 bases and J by 2 bases, 8 bases remained unmatched. The CDR3 contains 17 residues. The CDR3 sequence is CASSVVGVTSGQETQYF. CDR3 bases: TGTGCCAGCAGCGTAGTTGGGGTGACTAGCGGACAAGAGACCCAGTACTTC.

The chain carries TRBV5-6 and TRBJ2-7; weak D call: TRBD2 (6 bases). The CDR3 is 13 residues long. The germline V gene encodes CDR1 SGHDT and CDR2 YYEEEE. V was pared by 6 bases and J by 4 bases, with 14 bases between. In DNA, the CDR3 is TGTGCCAGCACCATTCGGGGGACTTACGAGCAGTACTTC. Protein product: CASTIRGTYEQYF.

The chain has TRBV5-3 and TRBJ2-5, with 7 bases lining up with TRBD2. TRBV5-3 is an ORF; its function is uncertain. V trimming: 3 bases; J trimming: 3 bases; junction bases outside the gene matches: 8. The CDR3 has 15 amino acids. The CDR3 DNA sequence: TGTGCCAGAAGCTCCCTGCGGGGGAGAAAAGAGACCCAGTACTTC. Its protein product is CARSSLRGRKETQYF.

On this clone: The sample has other DNA sequences that encode this CDR3 too. The gene calls are TRBV5-4 and TRBJ2-2; unclear D gene. The V gene's germline CDR1 is SGHNT and CDR2 YYREEE (reference sequence). Between the trimmed V and J ends, which lost 2 bases and 2 bases, there was a span of 10 bases. The CDR3 loop spans 15 amino acids. Written as DNA, the CDR3 is TGTGCCAGCAGCTTCCTGGCAGGTAACACCGGGGAGCTGTTTTTT. Translated, it gives CASSFLAGNTGELFF.

The J gene is TRBJ1-3, the V gene TRBV5-6, with D perhaps TRBD1 (5 bases). V was pared by 5 bases and J by 4 bases, with 16 bases between. From germline, CDR1 is SGHDT and CDR2 YYEEEE. The length of the CDR3 is 15 residues. CDR3 sequence (DNA): TGTGCCAGCAGTCAGGTTCCGACAGTCGGAAACACCATATATTTT. Translation gives CASSQVPTVGNTIYF.

The rearrangement links TRBV18 to TRBJ1-1, with D perhaps TRBD1 (5 bases). The V gene lost 2 bases and the J gene lost 5 bases, with 9 bases spanning the gap. CDR1 is KGHSH and CDR2 is LQKENI in the germline V gene. This CDR3 comprises 13 residues. The CDR3 reads CASSPGTATEAFF. CDR3 in DNA: TGTGCCAGCTCACCAGGGACGGCAACTGAAGCTTTCTTT.